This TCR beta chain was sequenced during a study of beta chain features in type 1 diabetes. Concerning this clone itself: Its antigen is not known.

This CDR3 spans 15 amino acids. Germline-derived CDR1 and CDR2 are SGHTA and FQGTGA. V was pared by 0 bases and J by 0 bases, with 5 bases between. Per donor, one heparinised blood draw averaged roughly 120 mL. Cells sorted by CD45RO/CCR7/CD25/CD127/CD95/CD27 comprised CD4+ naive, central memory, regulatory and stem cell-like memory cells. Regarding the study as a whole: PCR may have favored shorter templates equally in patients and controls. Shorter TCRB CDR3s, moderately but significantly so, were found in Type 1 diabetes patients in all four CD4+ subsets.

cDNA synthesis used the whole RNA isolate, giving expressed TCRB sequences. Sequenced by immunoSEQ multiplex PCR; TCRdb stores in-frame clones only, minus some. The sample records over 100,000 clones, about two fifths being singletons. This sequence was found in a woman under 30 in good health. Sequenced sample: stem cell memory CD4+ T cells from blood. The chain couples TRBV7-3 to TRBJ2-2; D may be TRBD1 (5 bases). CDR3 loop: CASSLTGPNTGELFF. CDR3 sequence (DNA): TGTGCCAGCAGCTTAACGGGGCCGAACACCGGGGAGCTGTTTTTT. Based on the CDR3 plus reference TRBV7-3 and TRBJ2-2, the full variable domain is GAGVSQTPSNKVTEKGKYVELRCDPISGHTALYWYRQSLGQGPEFLIYFQGTGAADDSGLPNDRFFAVRPEGSVSTLKIQRTERGDSAVYLCASSLTGPNTGELFFGEGSRLTVL.